This T cell receptor (beta chain) is drawn from a study of blood T cells in healthy people across ages. Whole-study context: The capture of about one barcoded beta molecule per two T cells was achieved by template switching. Whole-study results and caveats: TCR beta diversity, measured per million T cells, fell in a roughly linear way with age. Investigators viewed diversity estimates from one million T cells as underestimates, the study reported.

The CDR3 spans 15 residues. J lost 5 bases, V lost 8 bases, and 14 bases had no gene match. CDR1 is GTSNPN and CDR2 is SVGIG in the germline V gene (reference sequence). Concerning this clonotype itself: Its specificity is unknown. Possible read error: a much larger clone is one base away.

With a J-beta primer mix and a sample-barcoded 5' primer, a second PCR ran about 7 to 11 cycles. TCRdb independently ran MiXCR on the 5' RACE reads; one entry per CDR3 protein. The sample records just under 900,000 distinct CDR3 sequences, less than 35% being singletons. The specimen sequenced was blood. The rearrangement uses TRBV30 and TRBJ2-5; TRBD2 agrees at 10 bases. The sequence came from a woman at least 80 years old in good health. As DNA, the CDR3 is TGTGCCAGGATCGCCTGGACTAGCGGTGGGGAGACCCAGTACTTC. It encodes CARIAWTSGGETQYF.